This entry describes one T cell receptor (beta chain). Profiled with immunoSEQ multiplex PCR; TCRdb holds only in-frame clones, not every one. This sample carries 55,000 to 70,000 clones, roughly four fifths of them seen once, and the ten largest clones take around 3.5%. These data are taken from a study of OX40 agonist ivuxolimab in advanced cancers. There are 15 residues in the CDR3. V shed 5 bases and J shed 3 bases, with 16 bases lying between them. The germline V gene has CDR1 SGHNT and CDR2 YENEEA. The V call is TRBV11-3, the J call TRBJ2-5, with D maybe TRBD1 (5 bases). The source material was CD4+ or CD8+ T cells sorted from blood, sampled in a trial of the OX40 agonist ivuxolimab. The clonotype was recovered from an adult with an advanced solid tumor such as melanoma, head and neck, liver or kidney cancer. The CDR3 here is CASSPEGRVEETQYF. The CDR3 nucleotides are TGTGCCAGCAGCCCGGAAGGCAGGGTAGAAGAGACCCAGTACTTC.